What follows describes a single TCR beta chain. This table comes from immunoSEQ multiplex PCR, and its TCRdb copy is limited to in-frame clones, with some not included. The table has about 89,000 clones, roughly 84% seen once; the top ten hold roughly 2%. The record originates from a study of control samples from healthy donors and cancer patients. Deletions cut 11 bases from V and 0 bases from J, with 19 bases between. The CDR3 loop spans 15 amino acids. Germline CDR1 is ENHRY and CDR2 is SYGVKD. This TCR came from a woman between 40 and 55 years old in good health. The sample was blood. The chain carries TRBV10-3 and TRBJ1-2; D might be TRBD1 (5 bases). In DNA form, the CDR3 reads TGTGCCGTCGGGGCACAACCTGGAGCTAACTATGGCTACACCTTC. Residues: CAVGAQPGANYGYTF.